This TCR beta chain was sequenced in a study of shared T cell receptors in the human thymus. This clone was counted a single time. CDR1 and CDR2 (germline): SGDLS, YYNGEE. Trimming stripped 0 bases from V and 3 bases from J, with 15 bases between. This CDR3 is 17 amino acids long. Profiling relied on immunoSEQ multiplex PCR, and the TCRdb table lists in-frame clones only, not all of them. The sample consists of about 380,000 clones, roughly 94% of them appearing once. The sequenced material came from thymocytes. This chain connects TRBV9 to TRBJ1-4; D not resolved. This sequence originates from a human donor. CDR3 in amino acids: CASSVDREIASNEKLFF. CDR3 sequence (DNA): TGTGCCAGCAGCGTAGATAGGGAAATCGCATCTAATGAAAAACTGTTTTTT.